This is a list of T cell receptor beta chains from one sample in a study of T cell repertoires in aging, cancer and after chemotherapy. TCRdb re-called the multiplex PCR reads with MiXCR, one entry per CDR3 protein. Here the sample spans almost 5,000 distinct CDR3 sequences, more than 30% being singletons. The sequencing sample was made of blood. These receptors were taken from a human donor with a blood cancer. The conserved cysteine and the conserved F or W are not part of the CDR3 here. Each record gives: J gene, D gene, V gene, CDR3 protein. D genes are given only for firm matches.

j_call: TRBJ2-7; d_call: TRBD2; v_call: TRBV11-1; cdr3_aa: ASSFELAGYEQY
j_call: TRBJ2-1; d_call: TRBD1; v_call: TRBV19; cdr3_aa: ASSLKTGVNEQF
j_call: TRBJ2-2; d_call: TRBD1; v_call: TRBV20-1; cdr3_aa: SARDGTRGTGELF
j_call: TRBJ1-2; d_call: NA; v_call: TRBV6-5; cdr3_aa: ASSNEAGNYGYT
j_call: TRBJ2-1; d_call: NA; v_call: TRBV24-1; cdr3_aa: ATSTPTGSSYNEQF
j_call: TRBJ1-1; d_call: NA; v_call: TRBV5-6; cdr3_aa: ASTVSFRNTEAF
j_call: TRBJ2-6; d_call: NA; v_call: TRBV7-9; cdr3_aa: ASSLFGSGANVLT
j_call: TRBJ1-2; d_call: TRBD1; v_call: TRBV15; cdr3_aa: ATSRAGTGGPYGYT
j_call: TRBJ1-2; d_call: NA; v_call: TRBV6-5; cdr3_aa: ASRGGNYGYT
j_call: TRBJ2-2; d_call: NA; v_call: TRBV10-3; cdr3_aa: AISESVSNTGELF
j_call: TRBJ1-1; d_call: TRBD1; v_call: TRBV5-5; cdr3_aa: ASSFGTVTSEAF
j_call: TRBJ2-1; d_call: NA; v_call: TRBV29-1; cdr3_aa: SGRDRHNEQF
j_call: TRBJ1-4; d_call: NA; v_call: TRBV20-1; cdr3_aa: SAREWGLGEKLF
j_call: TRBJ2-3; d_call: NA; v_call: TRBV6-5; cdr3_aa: ASSRTASTDTQY
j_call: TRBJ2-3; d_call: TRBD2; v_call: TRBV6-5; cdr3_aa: ASSYAIAGGMHPDTQY